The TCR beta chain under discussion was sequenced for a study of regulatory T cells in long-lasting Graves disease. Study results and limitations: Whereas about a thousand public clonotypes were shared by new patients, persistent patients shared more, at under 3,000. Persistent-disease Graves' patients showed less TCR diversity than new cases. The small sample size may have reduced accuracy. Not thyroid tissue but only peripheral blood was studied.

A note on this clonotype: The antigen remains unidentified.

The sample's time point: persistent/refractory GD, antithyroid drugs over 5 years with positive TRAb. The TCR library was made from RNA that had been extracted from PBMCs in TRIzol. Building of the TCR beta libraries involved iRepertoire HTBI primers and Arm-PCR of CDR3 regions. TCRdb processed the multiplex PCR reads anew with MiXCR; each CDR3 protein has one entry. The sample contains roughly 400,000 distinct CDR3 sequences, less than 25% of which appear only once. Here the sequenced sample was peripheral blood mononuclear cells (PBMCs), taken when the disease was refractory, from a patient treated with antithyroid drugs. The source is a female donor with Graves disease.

The CDR3 region is CATPISTERYNSPLHF. The CDR3 nucleotides read TGTGCCACCCCAATATCGACAGAAAGATATAATTCACCCCTCCACTTT. The genes are TRBV19 and TRBJ1-6; tentatively, D is TRBD1 (5 bases). The germline V gene has CDR1 LNHDA and CDR2 SQIVND (reference sequence). The CDR3 sequence is 16 residues long. With 10 bases removed from V and 4 bases from J, the gap between germline ends came to 20 bases.